The present T cell receptor beta chain was sequenced within a study of PD-L1 blockade in urothelial cancer. Whole-study context: Blood underwent analysis 3 weeks (second dose) and 6 weeks after treatment began.

Sequencing was performed with immunoSEQ multiplex PCR; in TCRdb, only in-frame clones are kept and a portion is missing. The sample carries roughly 100,000 clones, 83% recorded once. Overall study results and limits: Sub-median blood TCR clonality before treatment predicted longer survival.

Time point in this sample: peripheral blood 6 weeks after treatment start. A word on this clone: Its antigen is not known.

V was pared by 6 bases and J by 0 bases, with 11 bases of the junction left unmatched. Germline-derived CDR1 and CDR2 are LNHDA and SQIVND (reference sequence). The CDR3 length is 17 residues. The V gene is TRBV19, the J gene TRBJ2-3; 8 bases match TRBD2. This TCR came from a man between 65 and 85 years old with urothelial cancer. Sequencing was performed on PBMCs, taken around atezolizumab (anti-PD-L1) treatment. The CDR3, as DNA: TGTGCCAGTAGACGGGGGGGCGGGGGCGCTAGCACAGATACGCAGTATTTT. Translation gives CASRRGGGGASTDTQYF.